This TCR beta chain was obtained from a study of TIL therapy for anti-PD-1-resistant metastatic lung cancer. Looking at the study overall: Tumors were harvested before any PD-1/PD-L1 blockade.

Specified time point: pre-treatment sample, taken before nivolumab and TIL therapy. The immunoSEQ assay was v3. TCRdb's copy holds only in-frame clones and misses some; the assay was immunoSEQ multiplex PCR. The sample lists about 32,000 clones; around two thirds were seen once. The source is a woman aged 30-79 years with non-small cell lung cancer. The specimen comprised blood, sampled at baseline.

The CDR3 loop reads CASSRELAGGNEAGELFF. CDR3 nucleotide sequence: TGCGCCAGCAGCCGGGAACTAGCGGGAGGTAACGAGGCCGGGGAGCTGTTTTTT. This chain uses TRBV4-1 with TRBJ2-2; 12 bases agree with TRBD2. Per the germline V gene, CDR1 is MGHRA and CDR2 is YSYEKL. The V segment lost 4 bases and the J segment 6 bases; nucleotides outside the gene matches: 12. This CDR3 is 18 amino acids long.